These 30 T cell receptor beta chains came from one sample sequenced in a study of T-cell reconstitution after alpha-beta-depleted transplantation in children. Unique molecular identifiers featured in how the TCRbeta library was prepared. MiXCR was run by TCRdb on the PCR reads, yielding one entry per CDR3 protein. Among approximately 510,000 distinct CDR3 sequences, around 17% were seen once, and the ten largest hold roughly 3.3%. The source material was PBMCs from the stem cell graft donor, sampled from the stem cell graft. These receptors all come from a human donor who donated a stem cell graft to a child with acute lymphoblastic leukemia.

The gene calls are TRBV20-1 and TRBJ2-1; D assignment may be TRBD1 or TRBD2 (5 bases each). With 8 bases removed from V and 11 bases from J, the gap between germline ends came to 16 bases. CDR3 size: 11 residues. The germline V gene encodes CDR1 DFQATT and CDR2 SNEGSKA (reference sequence). CDR3 sequence reads: CSPVGAIQQFF. CDR3 bases: TGCAGTCCGGTCGGGGCTATCCAGCAGTTCTTC.

The CDR3: CASSLDLGTSGSSYNEQFF. As DNA, the CDR3 is TGTGCCAGCAGCTTAGATCTAGGGACTAGCGGCAGCTCCTACAATGAGCAGTTCTTC. The genes are TRBV11-2 and TRBJ2-1; 11 bases align to TRBD2. Germline-derived CDR1 and CDR2 are SGHAT and FQNNGV. The CDR3 sequence is 19 residues long. The V and J ends lost 0 bases and 0 bases, in that order; junction bases with no gene match: 7.

The chain combines TRBV7-9 with TRBJ2-5, with D possibly being TRBD1 (6 bases). Deletions cut 7 bases from V and 5 bases from J, with 14 bases between. This CDR3 comprises 13 residues. Germline CDR1 reads SEHNR; CDR2 reads FQNEAQ (reference sequence). The CDR3 region has the DNA TGTGCCAGCATCTCCCCCCAGGGGGAGACCCAGTACTTC. It yields the protein CASISPQGETQYF.

This clonotype has at least ten counts. The chain recombines TRBV5-1 with TRBJ1-1; maybe TRBD1 (5 bases). V shed 4 bases and J shed 0 bases, with 16 bases lying between them. The CDR3 loop spans 16 amino acids. CDR1 is SGHRS and CDR2 is YFSETQ in the germline V gene. CDR3 sequence: CASSLGHTSLNTEAFF. In nucleotides, the CDR3 is TGCGCCAGCAGCCTCGGACACACGAGTCTGAACACTGAAGCTTTCTTT. The entire variable domain, with the rest obtained from reference TRBV5-1 and TRBJ1-1, is as follows: KAGVTQTPRYLIKTRGQQVTLSCSPISGHRSVSWYQQTPGQGLQFLFEYFSETQRNKGNFPGRFSGRQFSNSRSEMNVSTLELGDSALYLCASSLGHTSLNTEAFFGQGTRLTVV.

This clonotype was recorded a few times. The V call is TRBV6-1, the J call TRBJ2-1; 12 nucleotides match TRBD2. The CDR3 consists of 15 residues. V was pared by 7 bases and J by 3 bases, with 4 bases of the junction left unmatched. Per germline, CDR1 MNHNS and CDR2 SASEGT. CDR3 in amino acids: CASMLTSGGYNEQFF. The CDR3 region has the DNA TGTGCCAGCATGCTGACTAGCGGGGGCTACAATGAGCAGTTCTTC.

V usage is TRBV9 and J usage is TRBJ2-1; weak D call: TRBD2 (6 bases). V was clipped by 3 bases and J by 9 bases, with 16 bases between them. CDR3 size: 14 residues. Germline CDR1 is SGDLS and CDR2 is YYNGEE. The CDR3 bases are TGTGCCAGCAGCGGGGGACTTACTTCTGGTGAGCAGTTCTTC. Encoded protein: CASSGGLTSGEQFF.

This clonotype was counted only a few times. The genes are TRBV19 and TRBJ1-5; unclear D gene. Germline CDR1 and CDR2: LNHDA and SQIVND (reference sequence). The CDR3 is made up of 15 amino acids. The ends were cut back, 7 bases at V and 2 bases at J, with 15 bases in the middle. Written as DNA, the CDR3 is TGTGCCAGTAAAATACTGCAAGGAGGCAATCAGCCCCAGCATTTT. This gives the protein CASKILQGGNQPQHF.

The gene calls are TRBV7-2 and TRBJ2-5; the match to TRBD2 covers 9 bases. J lost 5 bases, V lost 5 bases, and 12 bases had no gene match. Germline lookup yields CDR1 SGHTA and CDR2 FQGNSA. This CDR3 contains 16 residues. CDR3 nucleotides: TGTGCCAGCAGCGGCGGCATGGCGGGAGGGGGTGAGACCCAGTACTTC. Protein sequence: CASSGGMAGGGETQYF.

The chain is built from TRBV20-1 and TRBJ1-6; 9 bases align to TRBD1. J lost 8 bases, V lost 5 bases, and 10 bases had no gene match. The CDR3 spans 15 residues. The germline CDR1 and CDR2 sequences are DFQATT and SNEGSKA (reference sequence). The CDR3 nucleotides read TGCAGTGCTTTAACCGGGACAGGGACGGATTCACCCCTCCACTTT. Amino acid sequence: CSALTGTGTDSPLHF.

The sample holds a few counts of this clonotype. The chain carries TRBV18 and TRBJ2-7; possibly TRBD2 for D (5 bases). V was trimmed by 1 base and J by 3 bases, leaving 13 bases between them. Looked up from germline, CDR1 is KGHSH and CDR2 is LQKENI. This CDR3 has 15 residues. CDR3 residues: CASSPLFTGNYEQYF. The CDR3 DNA is TGTGCCAGCTCACCACTGTTTACCGGGAACTACGAGCAGTACTTC.

This chain uses TRBV7-9 with TRBJ2-7, with 9 nucleotides matching TRBD1. This CDR3 region has 16 residues. Germline V lookup: CDR1 SEHNR, CDR2 FQNEAQ (reference sequence). V lost 3 bases and J lost 4; bases outside the gene matches: 10. The CDR3 here is CASSFHIRTGEYEQYF. The CDR3 bases are TGTGCCAGCAGCTTCCACATACGGACAGGGGAGTACGAGCAGTACTTC.

In its sample, this clonotype was seen a few times. The chain employs TRBV7-6 and TRBJ2-7, with D hard to call. This CDR3 contains 13 residues. V was trimmed by 5 bases and J by 6 bases, leaving 14 bases between them. The germline V gene encodes CDR1 SGHVS and CDR2 FNYEAQ. The CDR3 sequence is CASSPVGQSEQYF. Here the CDR3 DNA reads TGTGCCAGCAGCCCCGTTGGGCAGTCCGAGCAGTACTTC. The full variable domain, its missing parts supplied by reference TRBV7-6 and TRBJ2-7, is GAGVSQSPRYKVTKRGQDVALRCDPISGHVSLYWYRQALGQGPEFLTYFNYEAQQDKSGLPNDRFSAERPEGSISTLTIQRTEQRDSAMYRCASSPVGQSEQYFGPGTRLTVT.

The CDR3: CASEGLAGFLGEQYF. The CDR3 DNA is TGTGCCAGCGAGGGACTAGCGGGATTTCTAGGCGAGCAGTACTTC. The chain is built from TRBV2 and TRBJ2-7; 13 bases match TRBD2. The CDR3 is 15 residues long. The J segment lost 6 bases and the V segment lost 8 bases, leaving 10 bases of the junction unmatched. CDR1 and CDR2 from the germline V gene are SNHLY and FYNNEI.

The chain uses TRBV10-3 and TRBJ2-5; TRBD1 aligns across 7 bases. Germline values: CDR1 ENHRY, CDR2 SYGVKD. Trimming at V came to 10 bases and at J to 6 bases, leaving 5 bases not matched to a gene. The CDR3 runs to 11 residues. CDR3 sequence: CATGTEKTQYF. The DNA for the CDR3 is TGTGCCACCGGGACAGAAAAGACCCAGTACTTC.

This clonotype appeared a few times. CDR3: CSVDEGWDSQNIQYF. The CDR3 DNA is TGCAGCGTTGATGAGGGTTGGGACAGCCAAAACATTCAGTACTTC. V is TRBV29-1 and J is TRBJ2-4, with 7 nucleotides matching TRBD1. V shed 3 bases and J 5 bases; nucleotides not matched to a gene: 10. CDR1 and CDR2 from the germline V gene are SQVTM and ANQGSEA. CDR3 length: 15 amino acids. The variable domain in full, completed from reference TRBV29-1 and TRBJ2-4, reads SAVISQKPSRDICQRGTSLTIQCQVDSQVTMMFWYRQQPGQSLTLIATANQGSEATYESGFVIDKFPISRPNLTFSTLTVSNMSPEDSSIYLCSVDEGWDSQNIQYFGAGTRLSVL.

The V and J genes are TRBV29-1 and TRBJ2-7, with 7 bases fitting TRBD2. With 6 bases clipped from V and 4 bases from J, the junction kept 15 bases outside the gene matches. The CDR3 covers 15 residues. Per germline, CDR1 SQVTM and CDR2 ANQGSEA. This chain's CDR3 is CSVLKLARDRYEQYF. CDR3 DNA: TGCAGCGTGCTAAAACTAGCGCGAGACCGATACGAGCAGTACTTC.

This clonotype was seen ten or more times. This chain links TRBV5-1 with TRBJ2-3, with 7 bases matching TRBD2. CDR3 size: 17 residues. Germline V gene sequence: CDR1 SGHRS, CDR2 YFSETQ. Germline trimming cut 4 bases from V and 6 bases from J; bases unmatched to any gene: 17. CDR3 bases: TGCGCCAGCAGCACGGCATCCGGGGCTAGCGGTGGCGATACGCAGTATTTT. It yields the protein CASSTASGASGGDTQYF. The full variable domain, in which reference TRBV5-1 and TRBJ2-3 provide the parts outside the CDR3, is KAGVTQTPRYLIKTRGQQVTLSCSPISGHRSVSWYQQTPGQGLQFLFEYFSETQRNKGNFPGRFSGRQFSNSRSEMNVSTLELGDSALYLCASSTASGASGGDTQYFGPGTRLTVL.

This clonotype was recorded a few times. The chain is built from TRBV12-3 or TRBV12-4 and TRBJ2-7, with TRBD2 identical over 7 bases. The V gene end was trimmed by 5 bases and the J gene end by 3 bases; junction bases not matched to a gene: 13. The CDR3 spans 16 residues. DNA of the CDR3: TGTGCCAGCAGTCCCTCAAGACACCGGGGGGACTACGAGCAGTACTTC. Its protein is CASSPSRHRGDYEQYF.

This clonotype was counted only a few times. The rearrangement uses TRBV5-1 and TRBJ2-1; D is unresolved. The CDR3 is 13 residues long. Trimming removed 4 bases from V and 5 bases from J, with 10 bases in between. Germline V gives CDR1 SGHRS, CDR2 YFSETQ. CDR3 in amino acids: CASSPRFHNEQFF. CDR3 coding DNA: TGCGCCAGCAGCCCTAGGTTCCACAATGAGCAGTTCTTC. The variable domain in full, completed from reference TRBV5-1 and TRBJ2-1, reads KAGVTQTPRYLIKTRGQQVTLSCSPISGHRSVSWYQQTPGQGLQFLFEYFSETQRNKGNFPGRFSGRQFSNSRSEMNVSTLELGDSALYLCASSPRFHNEQFFGPGTRLTVL.

The table lists this clonotype with a count of one. The chain recombines TRBV6-2 or TRBV6-3 with TRBJ2-3, with D possibly matching TRBD2 (6 bases). Germline V CDR1 and CDR2: MNHEY, SVGEGT. The CDR3 totals 16 residues. V was clipped by 2 bases and J by 0 bases, with 12 bases between them. CDR3 region: CASSYRRAGSTDTQYF. The CDR3 nucleotides are TGTGCCAGCAGTTACCGAAGGGCGGGAAGCACAGATACGCAGTATTTT.

This chain links TRBV7-9 with TRBJ2-3; TRBD2 agrees at 11 bases. Trimming at V came to 2 bases and at J to 2 bases, leaving 3 bases not matched to a gene. The CDR3 is 16 amino acids. CDR1 is SEHNR and CDR2 is FQNEAQ in the germline V gene (reference sequence). The CDR3: CASSLLLAGDTDTQYF. CDR3 coding DNA: TGTGCCAGCAGCTTATTACTAGCGGGGGACACAGATACGCAGTATTTT.

The rearrangement links TRBV6-1 to TRBJ1-5; 9 bases fit TRBD1. Germline CDR1 reads MNHNS; CDR2 reads SASEGT. The CDR3 totals 13 residues. With 10 bases clipped from V and 6 bases from J, the junction kept 7 bases outside the gene matches. The CDR3 protein is CATARDRVQPQHF. CDR3 nucleotides: TGTGCCACCGCCCGGGACAGGGTTCAGCCCCAGCATTTT.

V is TRBV5-1 and J is TRBJ2-7, with 10 bases identical to TRBD1. CDR1 and CDR2 from the germline V gene are SGHRS and YFSETQ. J gave up 3 bases and V 4 bases, and 7 bases lay outside the gene matches. There are 15 residues in the CDR3. CDR3 sequence (DNA): TGCGCCAGCAGCCTAAGGACAGGGGGGTACTACGAGCAGTACTTC. Protein product: CASSLRTGGYYEQYF.

This clonotype was counted only a few times. The chain has TRBV27 and TRBJ1-1, with a tentative D call TRBD1 (5 bases). V was cut by 2 bases and J by 6 bases, with 13 bases left in between. Germline V CDR1 and CDR2: MNHEY, SMNVEV (reference sequence). The CDR3 is 14 residues long. This chain's CDR3 is CASSLGAGFAEAFF. The CDR3 DNA follows: TGTGCCAGCAGTTTAGGGGCAGGGTTTGCTGAAGCTTTCTTT.

This clonotype was observed a few times. The chain joins TRBV20-1 to TRBJ2-7; 10 bases align to TRBD2. J gave up 1 base and V 6 bases, and 6 bases lay outside the gene matches. This CDR3 has 14 amino acids. The germline CDR1 and CDR2 sequences are DFQATT and SNEGSKA (reference sequence). The CDR3: CSAPGTSESYEQYF. The CDR3, as DNA: TGCAGTGCACCCGGGACTAGCGAGTCCTACGAGCAGTACTTC.

This clonotype was counted between two and nine times. The chain uses TRBV7-8 and TRBJ2-3; D remains unclear. The CDR3 loop spans 15 amino acids. Germline V gene sequence: CDR1 SGHVS, CDR2 FQNEAQ. V lost 4 bases and J lost 6, with 17 bases in between. The CDR3 reads CASSSTGMSTDTQYF. The CDR3 DNA is TGTGCCAGCAGCTCTACCGGTATGAGTACGGATACGCAGTATTTT.

The chain employs TRBV11-2 and TRBJ2-2; 7 positions agree with TRBD2. CDR3 length equals 18 residues. In germline, CDR1 is SGHAT, CDR2 FQNNGV. The V gene end was trimmed by 2 bases and the J gene end by 5 bases; junction bases not matched to a gene: 14. The CDR3 DNA reads TGTGCCAGCAGCTTAAGGGTCCGCGCGGGAGTGGGGACCGGGGAGCTGTTTTTT. It specifies CASSLRVRAGVGTGELFF.

J is TRBJ2-1 and V is TRBV20-1, with D unresolved. The germline V and J ends were trimmed by 3 bases and 4 bases, with 19 bases remaining between them. Per germline, CDR1 DFQATT and CDR2 SNEGSKA (reference sequence). The CDR3 extends over 16 amino acids. CDR3 in amino acids: CSARLSQESPYNEQFF. The CDR3 DNA reads as TGCAGTGCTAGGTTATCGCAGGAATCCCCGTACAATGAGCAGTTCTTC.

This clonotype appeared a few times. The chain combines TRBV9 with TRBJ2-7; TRBD2 agrees at 10 bases. The CDR3 is 17 amino acids. From germline, CDR1 is SGDLS and CDR2 YYNGEE. V lost 3 bases, J lost 2 bases, and 11 bases stayed unmatched. For the CDR3, the DNA is TGTGCCAGCAGCGAAGCGCCTAGCGGGAGTTCACCCTACGAGCAGTACTTC. Amino acid sequence: CASSEAPSGSSPYEQYF.

This clonotype was observed a handful of times. This chain joins TRBV6-1 and TRBJ1-5; possible D gene TRBD1, 5 bases. V was trimmed by 3 bases and J by 6 bases, leaving 15 bases between them. CDR1 and CDR2 (germline): MNHNS, SASEGT. CDR3 size: 15 residues. The CDR3 is CASSDQGYGGQPQHF. CDR3 in DNA: TGTGCCAGCAGTGACCAGGGCTATGGCGGTCAGCCCCAGCATTTT.